Following are 11 T cell receptor beta chains from one sample sequenced in a study of blood T cell repertoires in COVID-19. Measured with immunoSEQ multiplex PCR; TCRdb has only the in-frame clones, and not every one. In the table there are 150,000 to 200,000 clones, 75% to 85% of which are singletons. Sequences were obtained from peripheral blood. These receptor sequences come from a woman aged 35 to 49 with COVID-19, enrolled during active disease.

This chain joins TRBV25-1 and TRBJ2-7, with a possible D match to TRBD2 (6 bases). The germline CDR1 and CDR2 sequences are MGHDK and SYGVNS. The CDR3 is 13 amino acids. Trimming cost V 2 bases and J 4 bases, with 9 bases left between them. The CDR3 bases are TGTGCCAGCAGTGAAGTGGGGGGATACGAGCAGTACTTC. As protein: CASSEVGGYEQYF.

V gene TRBV20-1 combines with J gene TRBJ1-1, with TRBD1 matching over 7 bases. Germline CDR1 and CDR2: DFQATT and SNEGSKA (reference sequence). V was pared by 3 bases and J by 3 bases, with 4 bases of the junction left unmatched. The CDR3 loop spans 13 amino acids. This CDR3 reads CSASQGTDTEAFF. In DNA form, the CDR3 reads TGCAGTGCTAGTCAGGGGACAGACACTGAAGCTTTCTTT.

The rearrangement links TRBV5-5 to TRBJ2-1, with D maybe TRBD2 (6 bases). V gave up 0 bases and J gave up 4 bases, with 14 bases separating them. CDR1 SGHKS and CDR2 YYEKEE come from the germline V gene (reference sequence). The CDR3 loop spans 16 amino acids. In DNA, the CDR3 is TGTGCCAGCAGCTTGGAGCCCCAGGGAGGATACAATGAGCAGTTCTTC. Protein product: CASSLEPQGGYNEQFF. The variable domain in full, with the rest retrieved from reference TRBV5-5 and TRBJ2-1, is DAGVTQSPTHLIKTRGQQVTLRCSPISGHKSVSWYQQVLGQGPQFIFQYYEKEERGRGNFPDRFSARQFPNYSSELNVNALLLGDSALYLCASSLEPQGGYNEQFFGPGTRLTVL.

The J gene is TRBJ2-3, the V gene TRBV27, with D unclear. Germline assignment: CDR1 MNHEY and CDR2 SMNVEV (reference sequence). Trimming pared 4 bases from V and 1 base from J, leaving 9 bases between. The CDR3 covers 14 residues. The CDR3 here is CASSYWARTDTQYF. CDR3 coding DNA: TGTGCCAGCAGTTATTGGGCCCGCACAGATACGCAGTATTTT.

This clone was counted only a few times. V is TRBV10-3 and J is TRBJ2-5; TRBD2 aligns across 8 bases. Per germline, CDR1 ENHRY and CDR2 SYGVKD. This CDR3 is 14 amino acids long. V lost 3 bases and J lost 4; bases outside the gene matches: 4. For the CDR3, the DNA is TGTGCCATCAGTGATCGGGGGGGGCGAGAGACCCAGTACTTC. Protein: CAISDRGGRETQYF.

This chain uses TRBV5-6 with TRBJ1-1, with D tentatively TRBD1 (5 bases). Germline CDR1 reads SGHDT; CDR2 reads YYEEEE. The V end lost 1 base, the J end lost 0 bases, and 13 bases lay between the germline ends. CDR3 size: 16 residues. CDR3 region: CASSLPRVGMNTEAFF. CDR3 DNA: TGTGCCAGCAGCTTGCCCAGGGTGGGGATGAACACTGAAGCTTTCTTT.

The genes are TRBV15 and TRBJ1-1; D perhaps matches TRBD1 (6 bases). The CDR3 is 15 amino acids. The V end was cut by 5 bases, the J end by 10 bases, with 23 bases between. CDR1 is LNHNV and CDR2 is YYDKDF in the germline V gene (reference sequence). CDR3 protein: CATSDIGDIRFGAFF. The CDR3 nucleotides are TGTGCCACCAGCGATATTGGGGACATAAGGTTTGGAGCTTTCTTT.

This clone has a handful of counts. V usage is TRBV2 and J usage is TRBJ2-1; D is unclear. Looked up from germline, CDR1 is SNHLY and CDR2 is FYNNEI. V lost 7 bases, J lost 5 bases, and 9 bases lay in between. The CDR3 is 12 amino acids. CDR3 nucleotides: TGTGCCAGCAAGAGAGGTGACAATGAGCAGTTCTTC. It yields the protein CASKRGDNEQFF.

The chain links TRBV7-9 to TRBJ1-1; 8 bases line up with TRBD1. From germline, CDR1 is SEHNR and CDR2 FQNEAQ (reference sequence). The CDR3 covers 15 residues. The V gene end was trimmed by 1 base and the J gene end by 0 bases; junction bases not matched to a gene: 1. The CDR3 coding sequence is TGTGCCAGCAGCTTAGGGACAGGGATGAACACTGAAGCTTTCTTT. Residues: CASSLGTGMNTEAFF.

In nucleotides, the CDR3 is TGTGCCAGCAGCTTGCCAGCGGGCGAGACCCAGTACTTC. Amino acids: CASSLPAGETQYF. The rearrangement links TRBV5-4 to TRBJ2-5; possibly TRBD2 for D (6 bases). The CDR3 sequence is 13 residues long. V was shortened by 1 base and J by 5 bases, with 9 bases between the two germline ends. Looked up from germline, CDR1 is SGHNT and CDR2 is YYREEE (reference sequence).

The chain employs TRBV7-3 and TRBJ2-2, with TRBD1 matching over 7 bases. Per the germline V gene, CDR1 is SGHTA and CDR2 is FQGTGA. J was trimmed by 4 bases and V by 1 base; bases with no gene match: 3. This CDR3 region has 15 residues. The CDR3 DNA reads TGTGCCAGCAGCTTAATGGGGACAGTCACCGGGGAGCTGTTTTTT. Translation gives CASSLMGTVTGELFF.